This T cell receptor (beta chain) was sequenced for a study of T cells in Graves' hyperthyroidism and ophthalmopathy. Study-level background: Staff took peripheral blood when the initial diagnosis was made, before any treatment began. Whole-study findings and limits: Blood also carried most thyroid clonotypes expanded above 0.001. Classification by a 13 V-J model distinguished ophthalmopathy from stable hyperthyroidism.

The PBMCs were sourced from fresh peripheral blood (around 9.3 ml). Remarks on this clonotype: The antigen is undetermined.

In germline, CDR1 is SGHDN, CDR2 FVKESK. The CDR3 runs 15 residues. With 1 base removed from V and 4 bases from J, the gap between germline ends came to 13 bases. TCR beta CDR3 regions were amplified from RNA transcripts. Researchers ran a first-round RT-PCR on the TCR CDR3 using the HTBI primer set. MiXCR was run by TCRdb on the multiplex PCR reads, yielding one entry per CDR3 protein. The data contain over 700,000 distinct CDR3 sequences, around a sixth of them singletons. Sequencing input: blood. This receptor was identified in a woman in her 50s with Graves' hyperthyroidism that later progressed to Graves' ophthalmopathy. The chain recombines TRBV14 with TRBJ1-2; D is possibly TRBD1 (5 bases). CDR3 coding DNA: TGTGCCAGCAGCCAAGGAGGAGGGGTAGGCTATGGCTACACCTTC. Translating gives CASSQGGGVGYGYTF. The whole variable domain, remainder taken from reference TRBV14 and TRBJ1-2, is EAGVTQFPSHSVIEKGQTVTLRCDPISGHDNLYWYRRVMGKEIKFLLHFVKESKQDESGMPNNRFLAERTGGTYSTLKVQPAELEDSGVYFCASSQGGGVGYGYTFGSGTRLTVV.